This TCR beta chain was documented in a study of blood T cell repertoires in COVID-19. Overall study: T cells, B-cell-depleted T cells, or PBMCs supplied cDNA or gDNA.

In the original processing: The assay estimated nucleated cells by amplifying reference gene primers. Profiling relied on immunoSEQ multiplex PCR, and the TCRdb table lists in-frame clones only, not all of them. That table gives V, J and clone size, and the DNA gave D and trimming. The profile shows approximately 250,000 clones, approximately 90% of them singletons. This study enrolled people aged about 18 to 100 from under 25 US geographic areas. Participant-reported clinical history was the basis for cohort assignment. This TCR derives from a man aged 35 to 55 who had been exposed to COVID-19. The sequenced sample was PBMCs or T cells enriched from blood (not recorded which).

CDR3 region: CASGQNNEQFF. The CDR3 DNA follows: TGTGCCAGCGGACAGAACAATGAGCAGTTCTTC. This chain links TRBV9 with TRBJ2-1, with D possibly matching TRBD1 (6 bases). Germline CDR1 SGDLS, CDR2 YYNGEE. The CDR3 runs to 11 residues. V lost 7 bases and J lost 5, with 7 bases in between.